The 9 T cell receptor beta chains in this list originate from one sample, sequenced in a study of blood T cell repertoires in COVID-19. The table came from immunoSEQ multiplex PCR; TCRdb's copy has only in-frame clones and leaves some out. The sample consists of almost 250,000 clones, about 82% of them appearing once. The source material was peripheral blood. Receptor source: a woman of 80 years or more with COVID-19, enrolled during active disease.

The chain has TRBV2 and TRBJ1-1; perhaps TRBD1 as D (6 bases). The CDR3 is made up of 14 amino acids. V was clipped by 6 bases and J by 3 bases, with 14 bases between them. In germline, CDR1 is SNHLY, CDR2 FYNNEI. The CDR3 protein is CASRGGQLDTEAFF. CDR3 DNA: TGTGCCAGCAGGGGCGGACAGCTGGACACTGAAGCTTTCTTT.

This clone was seen a handful of times. The V and J genes are TRBV7-8 and TRBJ1-2, with TRBD1 as a possible D gene (5 bases). The CDR3 runs 13 residues. Trimming took 5 bases from V and 8 from J, leaving 15 bases between them. The germline gives CDR1 SGHVS, CDR2 FQNEAQ. DNA for the CDR3: TGTGCCAGCAGCCCGACGGGGGTTCGCGGCTACACCTTC. This sequence encodes CASSPTGVRGYTF.

The genes are TRBV3-1 (or the pseudogene TRBV3-2) and TRBJ2-7; 9 nucleotides match TRBD2. The germline CDR1 and CDR2 sequences are LGHDT and YNNKEL (reference sequence). This CDR3 comprises 15 residues. J gave up 2 bases and V 4 bases, and 6 bases lay outside the gene matches. The CDR3 bases are TGTGCCAGCAGCCCTGGGCGGGGGGGGCCCTACGAGCAGTACGTC. Translated, it gives CASSPGRGGPYEQYV.

The chain is built from TRBV7-7 and TRBJ2-5; a weak D match, TRBD1 (6 bases). Germline V gene data show CDR1 as SSHAT and CDR2 as FNYEAQ (reference sequence). Trimming removed 0 bases from V and 7 bases from J, with 18 bases in between. The CDR3 spans 16 residues. The CDR3 DNA sequence: TGTGCCAGCAGCTTAGCAAGGACAGACACTGGCGGGACCCAGTACTTC. This codes for CASSLARTDTGGTQYF.

V is TRBV5-4 and J is TRBJ2-3, with TRBD1 matching over 11 bases. Per the germline V gene, CDR1 is SGHNT and CDR2 is YYREEE (reference sequence). V lost 3 bases and J lost 2; bases outside the gene matches: 8. The CDR3 runs to 17 residues. The CDR3 is CASSSQGQGAFTDTQYF. In DNA form, the CDR3 reads TGTGCCAGCAGCTCCCAAGGACAGGGGGCCTTCACAGATACGCAGTATTTT.

The CDR3 reads CSVDRDKANYGYTF. The CDR3, as DNA: TGCAGCGTTGACAGGGATAAAGCTAACTATGGCTACACCTTC. The chain combines TRBV29-1 with TRBJ1-2; weak D call: TRBD1 (5 bases). The CDR3 extends over 14 amino acids. CDR1 SQVTM and CDR2 ANQGSEA come from the germline V gene. V was cut by 3 bases and J by 0 bases, with 11 bases left in between. Full variable domain (rest looked up from reference TRBV29-1 and TRBJ1-2): SAVISQKPSRDICQRGTSLTIQCQVDSQVTMMFWYRQQPGQSLTLIATANQGSEATYESGFVIDKFPISRPNLTFSTLTVSNMSPEDSSIYLCSVDRDKANYGYTFGSGTRLTVV.

The chain links TRBV28 to TRBJ1-1; D unresolved. Trimming left V 2 bases short and J 4 bases short, with 8 bases between. CDR3 length equals 13 residues. Germline V CDR1 and CDR2: MDHEN, SYDVKM. CDR3 nucleotide sequence: TGTGCCAGCAGTTTACCGGGAATCACTGAAGCTTTCTTT. Translation gives CASSLPGITEAFF.

The chain links TRBV5-8 to TRBJ1-2; possible D gene TRBD1, 5 bases. The CDR3 is 12 amino acids. V was pared by 4 bases and J by 8 bases, with 12 bases between. Per germline, CDR1 SGHTS and CDR2 YDEGEE. This CDR3 is CASSQGRVGYTF. CDR3 in DNA: TGTGCCAGCAGCCAGGGAAGGGTAGGCTACACCTTC.

The chain joins TRBV28 to TRBJ2-7; D is possibly TRBD1 (5 bases). CDR3 length equals 14 residues. CDR1 is MDHEN and CDR2 is SYDVKM in the germline V gene. V was trimmed by 5 bases and J by 2 bases, leaving 13 bases between them. The CDR3 DNA reads TGTGCCAGCAGTGCCTCAGGGATGCCCTACGAGCAGTACTTC. It translates to CASSASGMPYEQYF.